One TCR beta chain is described in this entry. The data stem from a study of blood T cell repertoires in COVID-19. The table came from immunoSEQ multiplex PCR; TCRdb's copy has only in-frame clones and leaves some out. The sample consists of about 240,000 clones, 83% of them appearing once. This TCR came from a human donor in a cohort sampled during active COVID-19. The material sequenced was peripheral blood.

Written as DNA, the CDR3 is TGTGCCAGCTCACCGGTTGAGGGAATAAGTGGAAACACCATATATTTT. It translates to CASSPVEGISGNTIYF. The V and J genes are TRBV18 and TRBJ1-3; D ambiguous. V dropped 3 bases and J dropped 3 bases, with 15 bases sitting between them. The CDR3 contains 16 residues. CDR1 is KGHSH, CDR2 LQKENI, per germline.